This note documents a single T cell receptor beta chain sequence. The target of this receptor is not known. The sample holds no much larger clone one base away, and base qualities are not on file. The data were taken from a study of shared clonotypes between healthy human individuals (TCRdb year 2020). As for the study more broadly: A couple of women and a few men aged 18 to 49 years were included in the cohort. Leukapheresis yielded between about 0.85 and 10 billion PBMCs per donor. To increase sequencing depth and limit assay-specific biases, TCR repertoire library preparation and sequencing were carried out by different laboratories using diverse techniques. For each donor, three plates each were used for CD4 naive and CD4 memory, two plates were used for CD8 naive, and one plate was used for CD8 memory. The study deeply sequenced blood TCR repertoires of five healthy adults to estimate repertoire size and the extent of clonotype sharing between individuals. Summary of the overall study and its limitations: Compared with non-shared clonotypes, the clonotypes found in all four sorted-subset donors had higher generation probabilities. Rarefaction of sorted-subset datasets indicated incomplete sequencing despite the large sequencing depth. Sharing across several donors was observed for around 4.8% of naive CD4, 3% to 3.5% of naive CD8, about 2.3% of memory CD4, and about 0.4% of memory CD8 clonotypes. Sampling was restricted to blood, and TCR repertoires in tissues likely differ from the TCR repertoires found in blood. Pairwise subsampling led to the expectation that sequencing depth would affect the degree of clonotype sharing among donors. Larger estimated clonotype richness was generally found for naive subsets than for memory subsets. The small number of donors limited the genetic and exposure-history diversity represented.

Using the deep immunoSEQ assay, TCR CDR3 regions were amplified from genomic DNA by multiplex PCR. Extracted genomic DNA from each cell subset was spread evenly across all wells of several immunoSEQ 96-well plates, with each plate serving as a replicate. For sorted subsets, each replicate PCR was loaded with around 220 ng genomic DNA, equivalent to 25,000 to 35,000 T cell genomes. The purified libraries were quantified using a Qubit 3.0 fluorometer, sized with a Bioanalyzer 2100, and then quantified again using the KAPA Library Quantification kit. A separate single-read 150-cycle Illumina NextSeq 550 flow cell was used to sequence each immunoSEQ 96-well plate. As for how the authors treated the data: Because only junctional sequences without quality scores were contained in the immunoSEQ output, filtering matching that applied to full-length reads could not be performed. Sequences were annotated with PyIR, a Python wrapper for IgBLAST v1.9, and V/J genes and CDR3 were assigned using IMGT germline references. Reads were filtered out if the reads had weak V/J assignments (E-value above 1e-6), no CDR3, stop codons, out-of-frame junctions, or ambiguous translated residues. A V3J clonotype was defined by an identical inferred V gene, J gene, and CDR3 amino acid sequence. The percentage overlap between two repertoires was calculated by dividing the number of shared unique clonotypes by the size of the smaller repertoire. Richness of each repertoire was evaluated using RTK rarefaction, the Chao1 estimator, and Recon v2.1 estimates of unobserved clonotypes. OLGA was used to compute generation probabilities for all TCRbeta clonotypes that the gDNA method yielded from a handful of donors. TCRdb holds this immuneACCESS table with in-frame rearrangements only. Some clones are missing; in checked studies, unresolved V genes explain under half, and the rest has no known cause. The V and J calls and clone size were taken over from that table, and D and trimming were inferred from the DNA. This sample has about 1 million clones in its table, and about 70% of those were observed once. Of the sample, roughly 1.5% is held by the ten largest clones.

The donors were healthy, HIV-negative adults with no recently reported acute infections or vaccinations. All donors were Caucasian adults living in Nashville, Tennessee, USA. CD4+ T cells were enriched by magnetic negative selection, after which naive cells were positively selected on CD45RA and the negative fraction was taken as the memory subset. After blood collection by leukapheresis, PBMCs were isolated using Ficoll-Histopaque density gradient centrifugation and then cryopreserved in the vapor phase of liquid nitrogen. Purity and quantity of every magnetically sorted T cell population were checked by analytical flow cytometry. Genomic DNA was isolated from every sorted fraction and measured by UV absorbance on a Nanodrop 2000c. There are 14 amino acids in the CDR3, from cysteine to phenylalanine inclusive. Only the CDR3 part of the read is kept: 42 bases, read in frame from the first base. From V the trimming removes 4 bases and from J it removes 2 bases, while the gene matches leave 6 bases of the junction unaccounted for. The germline V gene specifies SQVTM as CDR1 and ANQGSEA as CDR2.

The rearranged chain carries TRBV29-1 and TRBJ2-7, with 9 middle bases fitting TRBD2. The receptor comes from a man between 18 and 35 years old in good health. The sequenced material came from memory CD4+ T cells sorted from blood. The label giving this sample's cell subset or site can be read as: CD45RA-negative fraction. DNA sequence: TGCAGCGTTGGGGAGGCTAGCGGGACCTACGAGCAGTACTTC. This yields the protein CSVGEASGTYEQYF.